The rows below give T cell receptor beta chains drawn from one sample of a study of beta chain features in type 1 diabetes. The method was immunoSEQ multiplex PCR; TCRdb's version includes in-frame clones alone and lacks a portion of them. The repertoire includes 300,000 to 350,000 clones, 7% to 10% of them detected once, and roughly 1% sits in the top ten. Material: central memory CD4+ T cells from blood. These receptor sequences come from a man aged 25-40 years with type 1 diabetes. The CDR3 runs from the conserved cysteine through the conserved F or W. Clone size appears in some rows only: once, few, many, or a class for an expanded clone.

j_call | v_call | clone_size | cdr3_aa
TRBJ2-1 | TRBV5-1 | few | CASSPEVGSTVEQFF
TRBJ2-7 | TRBV11-2 | - | CASSFSVPSYEQYF
TRBJ1-5 | TRBV15 | - | CATSFNSNQPQHF
TRBJ2-3 | TRBV10-3 | - | CATQGLAGSLSPDTQYF
TRBJ1-2 | TRBV30 | few | CAWSVNRFGYTF
TRBJ1-2 | TRBV7-9 | - | CASSLAALTGGYTF
TRBJ1-1 | TRBV30 | - | CAWSVGSNTEAFF
TRBJ1-6 | TRBV9 | few | CASSLGTGNKLTPLHF
TRBJ2-2 | TRBV6-5 | - | CASSSRTGLATGELFF
TRBJ2-6 | TRBV11-2 | few | CASSLVSSGANVLTF
TRBJ2-2 | TRBV4-3 | - | CASSQERNTGELFF
TRBJ2-1 | TRBV5-1 | - | CASSREGDEQFF
TRBJ2-7 | TRBV4-3 | few | CASSQDISQGKYEQYF
TRBJ2-3 | TRBV5-4 | - | CASGTGGTDTQYF
TRBJ1-6 | TRBV28 | - | CASSFSRGLNSPLHF
TRBJ1-2 | TRBV14 | - | CASSRGGGGYTF
TRBJ1-2 | TRBV6-5 | - | CASVGSQDSYTF
TRBJ2-3 | TRBV7-9 | many | CASSGSGLGTDTQYF
TRBJ2-7 | TRBV7-9 | many | CASSLEYRDEQYF
TRBJ2-1 | TRBV11-2 | few | CASSPWGGQSYNEQFF
TRBJ2-4 | TRBV13 | - | CASSDLAGCF
TRBJ2-1 | TRBV7-9 | few | CASSAPGGVYNEQFF
TRBJ2-2 | TRBV5-1 | few | CASMSPLNTGELFF
TRBJ2-5 | TRBV28 | - | CASSQTHQQRFQETQYF
TRBJ2-1 | TRBV18 | few | CASSSGLARGTYNEQFF
TRBJ2-2 | TRBV9 | - | CASSVYSGTGELFF
TRBJ2-3 | TRBV5-6 | - | CASSDRAADTQYF
TRBJ1-2 | TRBV2 | - | CASSQQGESAGYTF
TRBJ1-2 | TRBV18 | few | CASSPRGKGDGYTF
TRBJ2-1 | TRBV30 | - | CAWSRGSVYNEQFF
TRBJ1-3 | TRBV6-5 | few | CASTEHQGSGNTIYF
TRBJ2-1 | TRBV28 | few | CASSLLAGGANNPTNEQFF
TRBJ2-5 | TRBV7-2 | few | CASSPSRQETQYF
TRBJ1-2 | TRBV9 | many | CASSGPRDTRFYGYTF
TRBJ2-3 | TRBV11-2 | - | CASSLGVYTDTQYF
TRBJ2-1 | TRBV11-2 | - | CASSFSQGFNEQFF
TRBJ2-1 | TRBV10-1 | - | CASSDPRVGYEQFF
TRBJ2-5 | TRBV11-2 | few | CASRGVRRNQETQYF
TRBJ1-4 | TRBV27 | few | CASSSSGGGGEKLFF
TRBJ2-3 | TRBV7-9 | few | CASSRGADTQYF
TRBJ2-3 | TRBV13 | few | CASSPGGPGPDTQYF
TRBJ1-1 | TRBV5-6 | - | CASSPGGGEAFF
TRBJ2-3 | TRBV7-8 | few | CASSLFLGGGITDTQYF
TRBJ2-1 | TRBV11-3 | few | CASSLEGSEQFF
TRBJ2-5 | TRBV7-2 | few | CASSPWTGGQETQYF
TRBJ2-7 | TRBV9 | - | CASSVEYGQAYEQYF
TRBJ2-2 | TRBV30 | few | CAWIDTGELFF
TRBJ2-3 | TRBV19 | - | CASSILGDNTDTQYF
TRBJ1-4 | TRBV5-4 | - | CASSLETDEKLFF
TRBJ2-5 | TRBV7-7 | few | CASSSLGQGAQYF
TRBJ2-1 | TRBV7-2 | few | CASLVAAYNEQFF
TRBJ1-1 | TRBV5-1 | many | CASSLLETRGNTEAFF
TRBJ2-1 | TRBV9 | - | CASSVGGPNYNEQFF
TRBJ1-1 | TRBV7-2 | few | CASTPEQGVATEAFF
TRBJ1-2 | TRBV27 | - | CASSLSGLRVYGYTF
TRBJ1-5 | TRBV19 | - | CAGKDTHSSNQPQHF
TRBJ2-3 | TRBV9 | - | CASSVAGQTSTDTQYF
TRBJ2-1 | TRBV7-7 | many | CASSFGPDAEQFF
TRBJ2-1 | TRBV27 | few | CASSLKGLAGINEQFF
TRBJ2-1 | TRBV7-9 | many | CASSQGWGPEQFF